The 4 T cell receptor beta chains given below trace back to one sample, sequenced in a study of CD8 T cells in ankylosing spondylitis. TCRdb reanalysed the 5' RACE reads using MiXCR and keeps one entry per CDR3 protein. The table records around 30,000 distinct CDR3 sequences, 5% to 5.5% of them present only once. The sequencing sample was made of blood, either unsorted or a sorted T cell fraction (not recorded which). Receptors originate from a female donor with ankylosing spondylitis or in good health (not recorded which).

This clonotype occurred many times. The chain combines TRBV9 with TRBJ1-5; D perhaps matches TRBD1 (6 bases). The V gene's germline CDR1 is SGDLS and CDR2 YYNGEE. The CDR3 spans 15 residues. With 0 bases removed from V and 4 bases from J, the gap between germline ends came to 11 bases. In DNA, the CDR3 is TGTGCCAGCAGCGTAGAGGGACACCCAAATCAGCCCCAGCATTTT. Its protein product is CASSVEGHPNQPQHF.

In its sample, this clonotype was seen many times. V gene TRBV9 combines with J gene TRBJ2-3, with 8 bases identical to TRBD2. J lost 4 bases, V lost 1 base, and 5 bases had no gene match. CDR3 length: 15 residues. The germline CDR1 and CDR2 sequences are SGDLS and YYNGEE. CDR3 in DNA: TGTGCCAGCAGCGTACTACCAGCGGGAGCAGATACGCAGTATTTT. This encodes CASSVLPAGADTQYF. Full variable domain (outside the CDR3, taken from reference TRBV9 and TRBJ2-3): DSGVTQTPKHLITATGQRVTLRCSPRSGDLSVYWYQQSLDQGLQFLIQYYNGEERAKGNILERFSAQQFPDLHSELNLSSLELGDSALYFCASSVLPAGADTQYFGPGTRLTVL.

This clonotype was counted between two and nine times. The rearrangement links TRBV9 to TRBJ2-1, with 8 positions matching TRBD1. The CDR3 is 13 amino acids. The ends lost 2 bases at V and 6 bases at J; junction bases unmatched: 1. Per germline, CDR1 SGDLS and CDR2 YYNGEE. The CDR3 DNA is TGTGCCAGCAGCGTTGACAGGGGCAATGAGCAGTTCTTC. This encodes CASSVDRGNEQFF.

This clonotype showed up just a few times. This chain joins TRBV9 and TRBJ1-1; D remains ambiguous. The CDR3 length is 14 residues. Looked up from germline, CDR1 is SGDLS and CDR2 is YYNGEE. The V gene lost 4 bases and the J gene lost 2 bases, with 12 bases spanning the gap. The CDR3 DNA follows: TGTGCCAGCAGCCCCAGTCACGGCAACACTGAAGCTTTCTTT. Its translation: CASSPSHGNTEAFF. The variable domain in full, completed from reference TRBV9 and TRBJ1-1, reads DSGVTQTPKHLITATGQRVTLRCSPRSGDLSVYWYQQSLDQGLQFLIQYYNGEERAKGNILERFSAQQFPDLHSELNLSSLELGDSALYFCASSPSHGNTEAFFGQGTRLTVV.